Here is one TCR beta chain with its context. Its antigen is not known. V dropped 1 base and J dropped 0 bases, with 6 bases sitting between them. The CDR3 loop spans 14 amino acids. Per the germline V gene, CDR1 is KGHSH and CDR2 is LQKENI. Treatment of the sample: about 20 received Ad26.COV2.S at low or high dose, single or two shots; 5 received placebo; per-sample allocation not given. All samples were drawn on day 63, counting from the first vaccine or placebo injection. It was an adult aged 18-55 years in Boston who was the donor. Wuhan-strain spike was delivered by a replication-incompetent Ad26 vector. These data originate in a study of Ad26.COV2.S vaccination and SARS-CoV-2 variants. About the research overall: A participant enrolled in the COV1001 Ad26.COV2.S trial arm provided the sample.

Assay used: immunoSEQ multiplex PCR; TCRdb lists only in-frame clones, some missing. The data show about 400,000 clones, 80% to 90% seen once. Study conclusions and caveats: The TCR-based breadth and depth measures might underestimate overall T cell responses.

Sequences were derived from peripheral blood, sampled in a trial of Ad26.COV2.S vaccine versus placebo. The sequence was collected from a person aged 18-65 years who received the Ad26.COV2.S COVID-19 vaccine or a placebo. The chain links TRBV18 to TRBJ1-1; D not certain. The chain's CDR3 is CASSPQAVNTEAFF. CDR3 bases: TGTGCCAGCTCACCACAGGCAGTGAACACTGAAGCTTTCTTT.